This entry describes one TCR beta chain. Antigen: not known. This entry comes from a study of shared clonotypes between healthy human individuals. Overall study findings and caveats: Investigators expected sequencing depth to affect clonotype sharing among donors.

The CDR3 loop spans 14 amino acids. V gave up 5 bases and J gave up 4 bases; unmatched junction bases: 4. CDR1 is MNHEY and CDR2 is SVGAGI in the germline V gene. Roughly 30,000 T cell genomes (approximately 0.2 ug DNA) went into each sorted-subset replicate. Authors' methods: Filtering differed since immunoSEQ provided only junctions, with no quality scores. Sequencing was performed with immunoSEQ multiplex PCR; in TCRdb, only in-frame clones are kept and a portion is missing. V and J calls and clone size come straight from that table; D and trimming were deduced from the DNA. This sample yields around 2.5 million clones, of which roughly 93% are seen a single time; 0.36% belongs to the top ten.

V gene TRBV6-5 combines with J gene TRBJ2-5; 10 positions agree with TRBD1. This TCR derives from a man between 18 and 29 years old in good health. Some clones in this sample may be carry-over from other donors' samples. The material sequenced was naive CD4+ T cells from PBMCs. Subset of the sample: CD45RA+ positively selected. The CDR3 reads CASSRQGAGETQYF. The CDR3 DNA reads as TGTGCCAGCAGTCGACAGGGGGCAGGAGAGACCCAGTACTTC.